The 14 T cell receptor beta chains below were found in one sample sequenced in a study of CD8+CD57+ T cells in acquired aplastic anemia. Genomic DNA, the template, was used for profiling of the TCR beta VDJ and CDR3. TCRdb independently ran MiXCR on the reads; one entry per CDR3 protein. The sample yields under 250,000 distinct CDR3 sequences, 34% seen once. Sequenced sample: sorted CD4+, CD8+, or CD8+CD57+ T cells (not recorded which) from PBMCs. The receptors derive from a human donor in good health, serving as a control.

This clonotype was observed a handful of times. The chain is built from TRBV2 and TRBJ1-1; D not certain. Germline V gene data show CDR1 as SNHLY and CDR2 as FYNNEI. The ends were cut back, 9 bases at V and 1 base at J, with 15 bases in the middle. The length of the CDR3 is 14 residues. Here the CDR3 reads CASQMGPTNTEAFF. CDR3 coding DNA: TGTGCCAGTCAAATGGGTCCCACGAACACTGAAGCTTTCTTT. The full variable domain, in which reference TRBV2 and TRBJ1-1 provide the parts outside the CDR3, is EPEVTQTPSHQVTQMGQEVILRCVPISNHLYFYWYRQILGQKVEFLVSFYNNEISEKSEIFDDQFSVERPDGSNFTLKIRSTKLEDSAMYFCASQMGPTNTEAFFGQGTRLTVV.

This sequence joins TRBV11-1 and TRBJ2-7; no clear D gene. This CDR3 is 12 amino acids long. Deletions cut 5 bases from V and 7 bases from J, with 12 bases between. The germline V gene encodes CDR1 SGHAT and CDR2 FQDESV (reference sequence). The CDR3 DNA sequence: TGTGCCAGCAGCCTAAACAAGGGAGAGCAGTACTTC. Encoded protein: CASSLNKGEQYF.

Concerning this clonotype: Here the CDR3 omits its conserved ending phenylalanine or tryptophan, so a read error is the likely source. The chain has TRBV14 and TRBJ1-4, with D perhaps matching TRBD1 (6 bases). From germline, CDR1 is SGHDN and CDR2 FVKESK. Trimming took 0 bases from V and 8 from J, leaving 25 bases between them. This CDR3 comprises 19 residues. Here the CDR3 reads CASSQDRAKTGTFREKLFL. The CDR3 DNA is TGTGCCAGCAGCCAAGATCGGGCGAAGACAGGCACGTTTAGGGAAAAACTGTTTCTT.

J is TRBJ1-6 and V is TRBV30; D not certain. The CDR3 loop spans 17 amino acids. From germline, CDR1 is GTSNPN and CDR2 SVGIG (reference sequence). With 1 base removed from V and 4 bases from J, the gap between germline ends came to 17 bases. This CDR3 reads CAWSATGVVDYNSPLHF. The CDR3 DNA follows: TGTGCCTGGAGTGCCACCGGGGTTGTCGATTATAATTCACCCCTCCACTTT. Looking up the rest from reference TRBV30 and TRBJ1-6 gives the full variable domain: SQTIHQWPATLVQPVGSPLSLECTVEGTSNPNLYWYRQAAGRGLQLLFYSVGIGQISSEVPQNLSASRPQDRQFILSSKKLLLSDSGFYLCAWSATGVVDYNSPLHFGNGTRLTVT.

This clonotype occurred many times. J is TRBJ2-3 and V is TRBV7-9, with D perhaps TRBD1 (5 bases). Germline lookup yields CDR1 SEHNR and CDR2 FQNEAQ (reference sequence). The CDR3 totals 16 residues. V gave up 4 bases and J gave up 2 bases, with 16 bases separating them. This CDR3 reads CASSSNQGTNTDTQYF. CDR3 in DNA: TGTGCCAGCAGCTCGAACCAGGGAACCAACACAGATACGCAGTATTTT.

This clonotype has just a few counts. Possible read error: a much larger clone is one base away. This sequence joins TRBV12-3 or TRBV12-4 and TRBJ1-1; D is unclear. The CDR3 extends over 13 amino acids. CDR3 coding DNA: TGTGCCAGCAGTCGGATGTTTCCCGCTGAAGCTCTCTTT. Protein product: CASSRMFPAEALF.

This clonotype was seen once. CDR3 protein: CASSADENTEAFF. CDR3 nucleotide sequence: TGTGCCAGCTCAGCAGACGAAAACACTGAAGCTTTCTTT. The V gene is TRBV18, the J gene TRBJ1-1; no firm D call. The V end lost 5 bases, the J end lost 2 bases, and 9 bases lay between the germline ends. The V gene's germline CDR1 is KGHSH and CDR2 LQKENI. The CDR3 sequence is 13 residues long.

The J gene is TRBJ1-1, the V gene TRBV24-1; 7 bases are a match to TRBD1. The CDR3 consists of 15 residues. Unmatched junction bases numbered 9, after V lost 4 bases and J lost 5 bases. Per the germline V gene, CDR1 is KGHDR and CDR2 is SFDVKD. CDR3 region: CATSENRARGTEAFF. The CDR3 DNA follows: TGTGCCACCAGTGAGAACAGGGCCAGGGGGACTGAAGCTTTCTTT.

This clonotype occurred many times. V is TRBV20-1 and J is TRBJ2-7, with 10 bases matching TRBD2. With 1 base clipped from V and 0 bases from J, the junction kept 3 bases outside the gene matches. The CDR3 covers 15 residues. Germline lookup yields CDR1 DFQATT and CDR2 SNEGSKA (reference sequence). The CDR3 DNA reads TGCAGTGCTAGAGCATCTAGCGGGAGCTCCTACGAGCAGTACTTC. Translating gives CSARASSGSSYEQYF.

The chain is built from TRBV11-1 and TRBJ2-7, with 9 bases identical to TRBD1. J gave up 1 base and V 0 bases, and 10 bases lay outside the gene matches. Germline V CDR1 and CDR2: SGHAT, FQDESV (reference sequence). This CDR3 comprises 18 residues. DNA for the CDR3: TGTGCCAGCAGCTTAGCCAGCAGGACCGGGACAGGGTCCTACGAGCAGTACTTC. Translating gives CASSLASRTGTGSYEQYF.

This clonotype was seen many times. The V call is TRBV20-1, the J call TRBJ1-4; a weak D match, TRBD1 (5 bases). V was cut by 0 bases and J by 10 bases, with 18 bases left in between. CDR3 length equals 15 residues. CDR1 is DFQATT, CDR2 SNEGSKA, per germline (reference sequence). This chain's CDR3 is CSARDPLPGDGKLFF. Written as DNA, the CDR3 is TGCAGTGCTAGAGATCCTCTTCCCGGGGACGGAAAACTGTTTTTT.

This clonotype was picked up one time. The chain has TRBV9 and TRBJ2-5; no firm D call. In germline, CDR1 is SGDLS, CDR2 YYNGEE. Trimming left V 4 bases short and J 0 bases short, with 13 bases between. The CDR3 has 15 amino acids. The CDR3 here is CASSPPSMYQETQYF. In nucleotides, the CDR3 is TGTGCCAGCAGCCCACCCAGCATGTACCAAGAGACCCAGTACTTC.

This clonotype was found many times. The chain employs TRBV29-1 and TRBJ2-5, with a tentative D call TRBD1 (5 bases). With 7 bases removed from V and 1 base from J, the gap between germline ends came to 10 bases. CDR1 and CDR2 from the germline V gene are SQVTM and ANQGSEA. This CDR3 has 12 amino acids. The CDR3 region has the DNA TGCAGCGCAGGACACCTCCAAGAGACCCAGTACTTC. Its protein is CSAGHLQETQYF.

Concerning this clonotype itself: At one boundary the junction diverges from the germline segment, which might be a read error. This chain connects TRBV10-2 to TRBJ2-7; 7 bases agree with TRBD2. Germline values: CDR1 WSHSY, CDR2 SAAADI. This CDR3 is 11 amino acids long. The CDR3, as DNA: TGTGCCATCGGGAGGAGCGGCGAGCAGTACTTC. Protein product: CAIGRSGEQYF.